This entry concerns a single TCR beta chain. Repertoires were generated with immunoSEQ multiplex PCR, while TCRdb's copy carries only in-frame clones and drops some. The sample carries 450,000 to 600,000 clones, roughly 87% recorded once. Participants were placed into cohorts based on the clinical history they reported. This specimen comes from a study of blood T cell repertoires in COVID-19. Overall study: Sites across the United States, Italy and Spain contributed samples from acute and convalescent COVID-19. Sources were T cells, B-cell-depleted T cells, or PBMCs; the material itself was cDNA or gDNA.

In germline, CDR1 is SGHNT, CDR2 YYREEE (reference sequence). This CDR3 comprises 13 residues. Germline trimming cut 4 bases from V and 7 bases from J; bases unmatched to any gene: 6. The sequenced material came from PBMCs or T cells enriched from blood (not recorded which). The sequence derives from a woman between 18 and 29 years old who had recovered from COVID-19. The rearrangement joins TRBV5-4 to TRBJ1-1; 8 bases agree with TRBD1. CDR3 residues: CASSGDRGGEAFF. The CDR3 DNA is TGTGCCAGCAGCGGAGACAGGGGAGGTGAAGCTTTCTTT.